The next 27 T cell receptor beta chains were all read from a single sample in a study of shared clonotypes between healthy human individuals. Repertoires were generated with immunoSEQ multiplex PCR, while TCRdb's copy carries only in-frame clones and drops some. The table includes 2.3 million or so clones, roughly 93% detected once. The sample was naive CD4+ T cells from PBMCs. Sample subset: CD45RA+ positively selected. The receptor source for this set is a man younger than 35 in good health. Some clones in this sample may be carry-over from other donors' samples.

The J gene is TRBJ2-5, the V gene TRBV5-1; D call uncertain. Per the germline V gene, CDR1 is SGHRS and CDR2 is YFSETQ. Trimming left V 6 bases short and J 4 bases short, with 10 bases between. The CDR3 length is 12 residues. The CDR3 sequence: CASNGSRETQYF. The CDR3 DNA follows: TGCGCCAGCAATGGCAGCCGAGAGACCCAGTACTTC.

J is TRBJ2-1 and V is TRBV5-1; no clear D. This CDR3 is 16 amino acids long. Trimming left V 0 bases short and J 1 base short, with 11 bases between. Looked up from germline, CDR1 is SGHRS and CDR2 is YFSETQ. CDR3 nucleotide sequence: TGCGCCAGCAGCTTGGAGGGTATTGTATCCTACAATGAGCAGTTCTTC. This sequence encodes CASSLEGIVSYNEQFF.

With respect to this clone: One end of the junction is discordant with germline, which a read error may explain. This same CDR3 is encoded by further DNA sequences in the sample. The chain recombines TRBV30 with TRBJ1-5, with D unclear. The length of the CDR3 is 14 residues. The V gene's germline CDR1 is GTSNPN and CDR2 SVGIG (reference sequence). In DNA form, the CDR3 reads TGCGCCTGGGCTGGCGCGTTGGGCAGTCAGCCCCAGCATTTT. It yields the protein CAWAGALGSQPQHF.

The genes are TRBV5-4 and TRBJ2-5; the D gene is possibly TRBD1 (6 bases). The germline V gene has CDR1 SGHNT and CDR2 YYREEE (reference sequence). Trimming shortened V by 4 bases and J by 1 base, and 17 bases separated the two germline ends. CDR3 length: 16 amino acids. The CDR3 nucleotides are TGTGCCAGCAGCCCACGGGGTGGGGGCACCCAAGAGACCCAGTACTTC. It translates to CASSPRGGGTQETQYF.

The CDR3 is CASSKENSNTEAFF. The CDR3 DNA sequence: TGTGCCAGCAGCAAAGAAAACAGTAACACTGAAGCTTTCTTT. The rearrangement joins TRBV21-1 to TRBJ1-1; the D call of TRBD1 is as the table states it, not checked on the DNA. TRBV21-1 is annotated as a pseudogene. The CDR3 contains 14 residues.

This chain uses TRBV5-4 with TRBJ1-2, with 8 bases that match TRBD1. J lost 5 bases, V lost 10 bases, and 10 bases had no gene match. Per germline, CDR1 SGHNT and CDR2 YYREEE (reference sequence). The CDR3 has 13 amino acids. The CDR3 nucleotides are TGTGCCCAAACCGACAGGGGCACATATGGCTACACCTTC. Its translation: CAQTDRGTYGYTF. The entire variable domain, with the rest obtained from reference TRBV5-4 and TRBJ1-2, is as follows: ETGVTQSPTHLIKTRGQQVTLRCSSQSGHNTVSWYQQALGQGPQFIFQYYREEENGRGNFPPRFSGLQFPNYSSELNVNALELDDSALYLCAQTDRGTYGYTFGSGTRLTVV.

This clone has just one count. The chain combines TRBV28 with TRBJ2-5; the D gene is possibly TRBD1 (5 bases). V was pared by 5 bases and J by 5 bases, with 15 bases between. The CDR3 loop spans 14 amino acids. From germline, CDR1 is MDHEN and CDR2 SYDVKM. The CDR3 DNA follows: TGTGCCAGCAGTGAAGGGGCGCTTAGGGAGACCCAGTACTTC. Encoded protein: CASSEGALRETQYF.

As for this clone: Other DNA sequences in this specimen translate into the identical CDR3. This sequence joins TRBV6-5 and TRBJ2-2; the match to TRBD1 covers 10 bases. The germline gives CDR1 MNHEY, CDR2 SVGAGI. This CDR3 comprises 15 residues. J gave up 5 bases and V 6 bases, and 6 bases lay outside the gene matches. The CDR3 loop reads CASRRQGAGTGELFF. Here the CDR3 DNA reads TGTGCCAGCAGACGACAGGGGGCAGGAACCGGGGAGCTGTTTTTT.

The CDR3 sequence: CASSLGNLQGNEQYF. The CDR3 DNA sequence: TGTGCCAGCAGCCTAGGGAACCTACAGGGGAACGAGCAGTACTTC. The V call is TRBV7-9, the J call TRBJ2-7, with 7 bases identical to TRBD1. With V trimmed by 5 bases and J by 5 bases, 12 bases remained unmatched. Germline V gene lookup returns CDR1 SEHNR and CDR2 FQNEAQ (reference sequence). This CDR3 is built from 15 residues.

Remarks on this clone: Different DNA sequences within this sample yield the same CDR3. The V and J genes are TRBV18 and TRBJ1-5, with a tentative D call TRBD1 (6 bases). This CDR3 is built from 13 residues. Trimming left V 6 bases short and J 0 bases short, with 6 bases between. Looked up from germline, CDR1 is KGHSH and CDR2 is LQKENI. The chain's CDR3 is CASSRGSNQPQHF. The CDR3 DNA follows: TGTGCCAGCTCCAGGGGTAGCAATCAGCCCCAGCATTTT.

The V call is TRBV7-3, the J call TRBJ2-3, with 9 bases aligning to TRBD2. J was trimmed by 6 bases and V by 2 bases; bases with no gene match: 3. CDR3 length: 14 residues. The germline gives CDR1 SGHTA, CDR2 FQGTGA. This CDR3 is CASSLRTSGDTQYF. The CDR3, as DNA: TGTGCCAGCAGCTTACGTACTAGCGGGGATACGCAGTATTTT.

V usage is TRBV5-1 and J usage is TRBJ2-7, with 7 bases lining up with TRBD1. CDR1 and CDR2 (germline): SGHRS, YFSETQ. V shed 2 bases and J 1 base; nucleotides not matched to a gene: 6. CDR3 size: 15 residues. CDR3 DNA: TGCGCCAGCAGCTTCATCTCGACAGGGTCCTACGAGCAGTACTTC. Translated: CASSFISTGSYEQYF.

A word on this clone: Other DNA sequences of this sample code for an identical CDR3. The chain uses TRBV5-1 and TRBJ2-5; tentative D call: TRBD2 (5 bases). This CDR3 region has 13 residues. Germline V gene lookup returns CDR1 SGHRS and CDR2 YFSETQ. Trimming cost V 0 bases and J 4 bases, with 7 bases left between them. CDR3 sequence reads: CASSLGAGETQYF. Here the CDR3 DNA reads TGCGCCAGCAGCTTGGGGGCGGGAGAGACCCAGTACTTC.

CDR3 sequence (DNA): TGTGCCAGCGAAGTCGGGACACCACTGGGCGGGGAGCTGTTTTTT. This sequence encodes CASEVGTPLGGELFF. The chain couples TRBV2 to TRBJ2-2; D perhaps matches TRBD1 (6 bases). Looked up from germline, CDR1 is SNHLY and CDR2 is FYNNEI. The CDR3 covers 15 residues. V lost 8 bases to trimming and J lost 7 bases, with 20 bases between them. The full variable domain, with the rest looked up from reference TRBV2 and TRBJ2-2, is EPEVTQTPSHQVTQMGQEVILRCVPISNHLYFYWYRQILGQKVEFLVSFYNNEISEKSEIFDDQFSVERPDGSNFTLKIRSTKLEDSAMYFCASEVGTPLGGELFFGEGSRLTVL.

Comment on this clone: Other DNA sequences within the sample encode an identical CDR3. V is TRBV4-1 and J is TRBJ2-6, with TRBD2 as a possible D gene (6 bases). The V gene lost 1 base and the J gene lost 2 bases, with 6 bases spanning the gap. Germline-derived CDR1 and CDR2 are MGHRA and YSYEKL. The CDR3 runs 15 residues. The CDR3 loop is CASSQGGAGANVLTF. For the CDR3, the DNA is TGCGCCAGCAGCCAAGGGGGGGCTGGGGCCAACGTCCTGACTTTC.

This chain connects TRBV7-2 to TRBJ2-7; D not certain. V lost 5 bases to trimming and J lost 5 bases, with 28 bases between them. The length of the CDR3 is 18 residues. Germline V CDR1 and CDR2: SGHTA, FQGNSA. The CDR3 DNA follows: TGTGCCAGCAGCCCGACAAGTCCTAACGCAGCCCAAGAGGACGAGCAGTACTTC. Translated: CASSPTSPNAAQEDEQYF. Combining the CDR3 with reference TRBV7-2 and TRBJ2-7 gives the whole variable domain GAGVSQSPSNKVTEKGKDVELRCDPISGHTALYWYRQSLGQGLEFLIYFQGNSAPDKSGLPSDRFSAERTGGSVSTLTIQRTQQEDSAVYLCASSPTSPNAAQEDEQYFGPGTRLTVT.

This chain uses TRBV6-5 with TRBJ1-1; D gene unclear. Germline V gene lookup returns CDR1 MNHEY and CDR2 SVGAGI. This CDR3 has 15 amino acids. Trimming took 7 bases from V and 2 from J, leaving 17 bases between them. CDR3 DNA: TGTGCCAGCACTCTAAGTTGGATCTCTAACACTGAAGCTTTCTTT. Its protein product is CASTLSWISNTEAFF.

The chain couples TRBV5-8 to TRBJ2-5; D unresolved. V gave up 10 bases and J gave up 5 bases, with 18 bases separating them. In germline, CDR1 is SGHTS, CDR2 YDEGEE. The CDR3 sequence is 13 residues long. The CDR3 loop reads CAGSSKGWETQYF. The CDR3 bases are TGTGCCGGAAGCTCCAAGGGTTGGGAGACCCAGTACTTC.

The gene calls are TRBV18 and TRBJ2-2; the D is unclear. Per germline, CDR1 KGHSH and CDR2 LQKENI. The CDR3 runs 13 residues. The V gene lost 2 bases and the J gene lost 4 bases, with 5 bases spanning the gap. CDR3 nucleotides: TGTGCCAGCTCACCAGCGGTCACCGGGGAGCTGTTTTTT. It encodes CASSPAVTGELFF.

The rearrangement joins TRBV27 to TRBJ1-5, with 9 bases fitting TRBD1. CDR1 MNHEY and CDR2 SMNVEV come from the germline V gene (reference sequence). This CDR3 contains 17 residues. Trimming cost V 4 bases and J 7 bases; bases outside gene matches: 14. CDR3 DNA sequence: TGTGCCAGCAGTTCTCGGACAGGGGACACCGTAGGGCAGCCCCAGCATTTT. Translating it yields CASSSRTGDTVGQPQHF.

The gene calls are TRBV28 and TRBJ1-5; D may be TRBD1 (5 bases). V shed 6 bases and J shed 3 bases, with 15 bases lying between them. Germline lookup yields CDR1 MDHEN and CDR2 SYDVKM. The CDR3 is 15 residues long. The CDR3 sequence: CASSSGSASNQPQHF. The CDR3, as DNA: TGTGCCAGCAGCTCAGGGTCAGCTTCCAATCAGCCCCAGCATTTT.

The rearrangement uses TRBV7-3 and TRBJ2-5; 12 positions agree with TRBD1. Germline CDR1 is SGHTA and CDR2 is FQGTGA. The trim removed 2 bases at V and 5 bases at J, leaving 3 bases unmatched. This CDR3 comprises 15 residues. The CDR3 loop reads CASSLGTGGVETQYF. The CDR3 DNA reads as TGTGCCAGCAGCTTAGGGACAGGGGGCGTCGAGACCCAGTACTTC. Using reference TRBV7-3 and TRBJ2-5 for the parts outside the CDR3, the full variable domain is GAGVSQTPSNKVTEKGKYVELRCDPISGHTALYWYRQSLGQGPEFLIYFQGTGAADDSGLPNDRFFAVRPEGSVSTLKIQRTERGDSAVYLCASSLGTGGVETQYFGPGTRLLVL.

A note on this clone: The CDR3 does not end in the conserved phenylalanine or tryptophan, so this is likely a read error. The chain combines TRBV30 with TRBJ2-7; 10 bases are a match to TRBD1. Unmatched junction bases numbered 6, after V lost 0 bases and J lost 4 bases. Per germline, CDR1 GTSNPN and CDR2 SVGIG (reference sequence). This CDR3 comprises 15 residues. In DNA form, the CDR3 reads TGTGCCTGGAGTGTACGTGACAGGGGGCTTTACGAGCAGTACTCC. As protein: CAWSVRDRGLYEQYS.

The gene calls are TRBV6-1 and TRBJ2-7; 7 bases are shared with TRBD2. Germline values: CDR1 MNHNS, CDR2 SASEGT. The CDR3 runs to 13 residues. With V trimmed by 5 bases and J by 3 bases, 4 bases remained unmatched. The CDR3 loop is CASSKGRGYEQYF. CDR3 DNA sequence: TGTGCCAGCAGTAAGGGGAGGGGCTACGAGCAGTACTTC.

The chain couples TRBV6-6 to TRBJ1-1; tentative D call: TRBD1 (5 bases). V lost 0 bases to trimming and J lost 11 bases, with 13 bases between them. The length of the CDR3 is 13 residues. Germline CDR1 is MNHNY and CDR2 is SVGAGI (reference sequence). In DNA, the CDR3 is TGTGCCAGCAGTTACTCAAGGGGTCAAAACGCTTTCTTT. The encoded protein is CASSYSRGQNAFF.

This chain joins TRBV5-5 and TRBJ1-2; D is perhaps TRBD1 (5 bases). The germline gives CDR1 SGHKS, CDR2 YYEKEE (reference sequence). V lost 3 bases to trimming and J lost 6 bases, with 9 bases between them. The CDR3 covers 12 residues. The CDR3 loop is CASSSLRDGYTF. The DNA for the CDR3 is TGTGCCAGCAGCTCTCTCAGGGATGGCTACACCTTC.

Comment on this clone: The sample carries other DNA sequences with the same CDR3. The gene calls are TRBV5-1 and TRBJ2-7, with D tentatively TRBD1 (7 bases). Per the germline V gene, CDR1 is SGHRS and CDR2 is YFSETQ. This CDR3 contains 14 residues. The V gene lost 1 base and the J gene lost 4 bases, with 12 bases spanning the gap. As DNA, the CDR3 is TGCGCCAGCAGCTTGATCCAGGGGGGTTACGAGCAGTACTTC. It translates to CASSLIQGGYEQYF.